This T cell receptor beta chain is from a study of blood T cells in healthy people across ages. Germline values: CDR1 MNHEY, CDR2 SVGAGI. The V and J ends lost 4 bases and 3 bases, in that order; junction bases with no gene match: 9. This CDR3 comprises 16 residues. This clonotype was found a few times. Combining a sample-barcoded 5' primer with a J-beta primer mix, a second PCR ran for 7 to 11 cycles. MiXCR, run by TCRdb on the 5' RACE reads, gives a single entry per CDR3 protein. This sample has 1.5 million or so distinct CDR3 sequences; around 42% occur once, and the top ten carry roughly 7.9%. The sequenced sample was blood. The rearrangement links TRBV6-5 to TRBJ2-1; TRBD2 aligns across 7 bases. This clonotype was sampled from a woman in her late teens or twenties in good health. The CDR3 nucleotides are TGTGCCAGCAGTTTTGGTACGGGGGGAAACTACAATGAGCAGTTCTTC. Its protein product is CASSFGTGGNYNEQFF.